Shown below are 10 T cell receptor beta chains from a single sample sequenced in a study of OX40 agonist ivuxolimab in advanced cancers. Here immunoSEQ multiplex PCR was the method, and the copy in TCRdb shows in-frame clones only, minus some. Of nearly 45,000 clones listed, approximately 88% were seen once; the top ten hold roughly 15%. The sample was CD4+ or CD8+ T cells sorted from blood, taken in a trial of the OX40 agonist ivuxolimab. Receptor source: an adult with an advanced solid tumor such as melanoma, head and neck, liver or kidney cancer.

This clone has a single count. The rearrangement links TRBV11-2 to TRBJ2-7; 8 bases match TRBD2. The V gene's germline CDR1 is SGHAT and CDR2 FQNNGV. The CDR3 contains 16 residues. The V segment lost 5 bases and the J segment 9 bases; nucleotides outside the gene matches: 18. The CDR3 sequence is CASSPITAGDLPRQYF. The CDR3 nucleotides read TGTGCCAGCAGCCCCATAACAGCGGGAGATCTACCTAGGCAGTACTTC.

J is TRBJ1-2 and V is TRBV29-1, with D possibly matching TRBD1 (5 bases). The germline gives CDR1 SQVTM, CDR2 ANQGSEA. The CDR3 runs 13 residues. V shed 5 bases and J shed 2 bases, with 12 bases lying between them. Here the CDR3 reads CSVPATENYGYTF. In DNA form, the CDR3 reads TGCAGCGTTCCAGCGACAGAAAACTATGGCTACACCTTC.

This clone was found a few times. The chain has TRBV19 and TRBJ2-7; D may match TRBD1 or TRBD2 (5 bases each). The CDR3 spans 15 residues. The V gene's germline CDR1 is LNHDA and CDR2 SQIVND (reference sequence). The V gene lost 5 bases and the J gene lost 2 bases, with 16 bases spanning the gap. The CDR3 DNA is TGTGCCAGTAGTGAACACGGGGACGGGCCCTACGAGCAGTACTTC. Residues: CASSEHGDGPYEQYF.

The CDR3 loop is CASSYDRDIVGELFF. In nucleotides, the CDR3 is TGTGCCAGCAGTTATGACAGGGACATAGTCGGGGAGCTGTTTTTT. The V and J genes are TRBV7-9 and TRBJ2-2; TRBD1 agrees at 7 bases. The germline V gene encodes CDR1 SEHNR and CDR2 FQNEAQ (reference sequence). V trimming: 6 bases; J trimming: 7 bases; junction bases outside the gene matches: 11. CDR3 length: 15 residues. The full variable domain, rest sourced from reference TRBV7-9 and TRBJ2-2, is DTGVSQNPRHKITKRGQNVTFRCDPISEHNRLYWYRQTLGQGPEFLTYFQNEAQLEKSRLLSDRFSAERPKGSFSTLEIQRTEQGDSAMYLCASSYDRDIVGELFFGEGSRLTVL.

The CDR3 DNA reads TGTGCCAGCAGCCCCCCCCGGGACAGGCCATCCTACGAGCAGTACTTC. Its translation is CASSPPRDRPSYEQYF. This chain connects TRBV7-2 to TRBJ2-7; 8 bases fit TRBD1. The CDR3 contains 16 residues. The V segment lost 5 bases and the J segment 1 base; nucleotides outside the gene matches: 10. Germline V CDR1 and CDR2: SGHTA, FQGNSA.

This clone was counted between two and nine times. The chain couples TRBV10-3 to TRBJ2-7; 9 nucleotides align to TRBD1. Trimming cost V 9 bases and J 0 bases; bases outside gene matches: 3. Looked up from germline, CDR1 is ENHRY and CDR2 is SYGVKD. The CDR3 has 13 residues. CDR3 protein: CAIGTGSSYEQYF. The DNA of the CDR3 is TGTGCCATTGGGACAGGGAGCTCCTACGAGCAGTACTTC.

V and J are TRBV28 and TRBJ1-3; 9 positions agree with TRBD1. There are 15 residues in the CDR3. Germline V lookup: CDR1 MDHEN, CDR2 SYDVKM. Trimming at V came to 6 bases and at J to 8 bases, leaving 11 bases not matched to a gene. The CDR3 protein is CASSLWGQGGYTIYF. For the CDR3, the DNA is TGTGCCAGCAGCCTGTGGGGACAGGGAGGATACACCATATATTTT.

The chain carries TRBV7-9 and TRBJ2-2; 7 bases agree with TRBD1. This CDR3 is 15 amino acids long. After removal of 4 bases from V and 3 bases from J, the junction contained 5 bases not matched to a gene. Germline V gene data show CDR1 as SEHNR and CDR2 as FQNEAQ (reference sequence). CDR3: CASSWEQGDTGELFF. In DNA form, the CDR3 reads TGTGCCAGCAGCTGGGAGCAGGGGGACACCGGGGAGCTGTTTTTT.

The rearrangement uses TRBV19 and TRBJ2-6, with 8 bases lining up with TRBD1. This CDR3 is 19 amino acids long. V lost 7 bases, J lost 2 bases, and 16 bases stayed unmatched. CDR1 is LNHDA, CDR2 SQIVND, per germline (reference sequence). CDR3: CASTSAARTGIAGANVLTF. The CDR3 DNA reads TGTGCCAGTACCTCTGCCGCCCGGACAGGGATAGCTGGGGCCAACGTCCTGACTTTC.

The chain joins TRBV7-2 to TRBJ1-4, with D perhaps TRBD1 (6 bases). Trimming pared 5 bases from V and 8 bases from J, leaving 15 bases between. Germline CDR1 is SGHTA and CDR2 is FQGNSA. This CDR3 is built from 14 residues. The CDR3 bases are TGTGCCAGCAGCCCCCAGGAGGGGGTGGAAAAACTGTTTTTT. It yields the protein CASSPQEGVEKLFF.